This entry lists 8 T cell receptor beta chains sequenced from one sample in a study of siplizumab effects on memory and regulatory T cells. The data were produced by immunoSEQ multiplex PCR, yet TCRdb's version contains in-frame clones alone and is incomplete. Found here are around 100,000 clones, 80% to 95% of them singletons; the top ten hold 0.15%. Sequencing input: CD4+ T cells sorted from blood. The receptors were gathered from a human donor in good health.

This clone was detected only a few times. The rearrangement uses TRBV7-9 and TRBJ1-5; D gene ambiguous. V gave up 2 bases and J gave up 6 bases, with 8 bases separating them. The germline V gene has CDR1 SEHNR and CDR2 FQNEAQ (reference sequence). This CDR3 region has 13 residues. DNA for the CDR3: TGTGCCAGCAGCTTAATGGGGAGTCAGCCCCAGCATTTT. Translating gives CASSLMGSQPQHF.

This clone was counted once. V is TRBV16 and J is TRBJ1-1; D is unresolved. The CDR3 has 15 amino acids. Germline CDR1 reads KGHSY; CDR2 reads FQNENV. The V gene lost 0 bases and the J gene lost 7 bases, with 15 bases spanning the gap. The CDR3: CASSQSGLQNLEAFF. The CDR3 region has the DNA TGTGCCAGCAGCCAATCAGGACTACAAAACCTTGAAGCTTTCTTT.

CDR3 region: CASSQSPSGGTETQYF. The DNA of the CDR3 is TGCGCCAGCAGCCAATCCCCTAGCGGGGGTACAGAGACCCAGTACTTC. The rearrangement uses TRBV4-1 and TRBJ2-5; 10 bases are a match to TRBD2. Germline V lookup: CDR1 MGHRA, CDR2 YSYEKL. The CDR3 is 16 residues long. With V trimmed by 2 bases and J by 4 bases, 7 bases remained unmatched.

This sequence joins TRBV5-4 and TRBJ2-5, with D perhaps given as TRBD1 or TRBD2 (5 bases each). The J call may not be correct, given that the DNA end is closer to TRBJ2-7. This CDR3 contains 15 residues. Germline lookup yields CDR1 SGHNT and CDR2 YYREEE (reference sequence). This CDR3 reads CASSPAGDGAYEQYF. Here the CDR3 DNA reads TGTGCCAGCAGCCCCGCTGGGGACGGAGCCTACGAGCAGTACTTC.

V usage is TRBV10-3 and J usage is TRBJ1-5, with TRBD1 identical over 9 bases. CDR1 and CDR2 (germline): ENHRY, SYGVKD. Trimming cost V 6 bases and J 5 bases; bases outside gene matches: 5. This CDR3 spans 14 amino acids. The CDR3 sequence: CAISERQGDQPQHF. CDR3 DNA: TGTGCCATCAGCGAGCGACAGGGGGATCAGCCCCAGCATTTT.

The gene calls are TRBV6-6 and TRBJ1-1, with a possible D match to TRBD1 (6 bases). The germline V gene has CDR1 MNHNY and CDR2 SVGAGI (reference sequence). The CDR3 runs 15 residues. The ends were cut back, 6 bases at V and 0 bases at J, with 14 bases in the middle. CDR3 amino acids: CASSPGQIMNTEAFF. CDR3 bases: TGTGCCAGCAGCCCCGGACAGATTATGAACACTGAAGCTTTCTTT.

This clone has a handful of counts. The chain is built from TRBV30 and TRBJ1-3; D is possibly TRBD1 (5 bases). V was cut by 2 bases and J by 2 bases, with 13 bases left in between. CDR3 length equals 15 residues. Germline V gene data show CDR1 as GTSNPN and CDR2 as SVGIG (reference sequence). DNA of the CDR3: TGTGCCTGGAGTAGGGGCAGTAACACTGGAAACACCATATATTTT. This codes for CAWSRGSNTGNTIYF.

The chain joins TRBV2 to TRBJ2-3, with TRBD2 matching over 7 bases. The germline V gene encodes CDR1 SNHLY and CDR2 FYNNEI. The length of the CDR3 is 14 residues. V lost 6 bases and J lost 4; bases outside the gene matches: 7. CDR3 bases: TGTGCCAGCAGGGTCTTGGGGGGGGCAGATACGCAGTATTTT. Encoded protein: CASRVLGGADTQYF.